This section outlines one TCR beta chain sequence together with its context. This sample was taken from a study of blood T cell repertoires in COVID-19. V lost 2 bases to trimming and J lost 2 bases; unmatched junction nucleotides: 3. Germline loops: CDR1 SGHVS, CDR2 FNYEAQ. The CDR3 covers 15 residues. Here immunoSEQ multiplex PCR was the method, and the copy in TCRdb shows in-frame clones only, minus some. This sample has under 300,000 clones, with roughly 91% found just once. The sequencing input was PBMCs or T cells enriched from blood (not recorded which). The TCR comes from a woman aged 55-69 years in a cohort exposed to, infected with or recovered from COVID-19 (not recorded which). The chain recombines TRBV7-6 with TRBJ2-7, with 10 bases lining up with TRBD1. The DNA of the CDR3 is TGTGCCAGCAGCTTAACCGGACAGGGGGCCTACGAGCAGTACTTC. Translation gives CASSLTGQGAYEQYF.